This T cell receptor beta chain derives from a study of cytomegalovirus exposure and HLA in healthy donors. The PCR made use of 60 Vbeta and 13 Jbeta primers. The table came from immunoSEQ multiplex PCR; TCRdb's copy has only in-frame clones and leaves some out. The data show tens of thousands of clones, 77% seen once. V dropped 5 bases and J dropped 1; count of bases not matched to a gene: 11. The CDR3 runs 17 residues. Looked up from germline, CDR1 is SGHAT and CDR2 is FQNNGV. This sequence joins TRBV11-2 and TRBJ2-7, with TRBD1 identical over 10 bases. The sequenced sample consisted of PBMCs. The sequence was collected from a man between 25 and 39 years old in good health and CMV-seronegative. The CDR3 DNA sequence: TGTGCCAGCAGCCTAACCGTGGGACAGGGGATATCCTACGAGCAGTACTTC. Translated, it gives CASSLTVGQGISYEQYF. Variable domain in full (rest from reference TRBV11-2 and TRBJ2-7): EAGVAQSPRYKIIEKRQSVAFWCNPISGHATLYWYQQILGQGPKLLIQFQNNGVVDDSQLPKDRFSAERLKGVDSTLKIQPAKLEDSAVYLCASSLTVGQGISYEQYFGPGTRLTVT.